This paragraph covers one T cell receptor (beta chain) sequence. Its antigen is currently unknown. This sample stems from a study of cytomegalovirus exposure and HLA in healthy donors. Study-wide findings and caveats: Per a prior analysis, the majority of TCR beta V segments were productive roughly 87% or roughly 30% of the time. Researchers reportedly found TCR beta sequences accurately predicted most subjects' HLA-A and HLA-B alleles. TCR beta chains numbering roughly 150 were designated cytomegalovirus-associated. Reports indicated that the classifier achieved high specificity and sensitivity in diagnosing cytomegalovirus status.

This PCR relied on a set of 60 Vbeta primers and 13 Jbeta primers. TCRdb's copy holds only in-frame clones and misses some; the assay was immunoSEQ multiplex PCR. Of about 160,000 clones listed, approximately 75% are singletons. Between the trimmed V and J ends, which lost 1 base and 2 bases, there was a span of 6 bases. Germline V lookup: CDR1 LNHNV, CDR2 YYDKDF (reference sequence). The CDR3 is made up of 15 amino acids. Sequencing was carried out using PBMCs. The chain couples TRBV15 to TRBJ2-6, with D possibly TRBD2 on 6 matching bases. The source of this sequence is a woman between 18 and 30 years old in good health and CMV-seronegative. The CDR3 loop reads CATSRGGAGANVLTF. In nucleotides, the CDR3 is TGTGCCACCAGCAGAGGGGGGGCTGGGGCCAACGTCCTGACTTTC.